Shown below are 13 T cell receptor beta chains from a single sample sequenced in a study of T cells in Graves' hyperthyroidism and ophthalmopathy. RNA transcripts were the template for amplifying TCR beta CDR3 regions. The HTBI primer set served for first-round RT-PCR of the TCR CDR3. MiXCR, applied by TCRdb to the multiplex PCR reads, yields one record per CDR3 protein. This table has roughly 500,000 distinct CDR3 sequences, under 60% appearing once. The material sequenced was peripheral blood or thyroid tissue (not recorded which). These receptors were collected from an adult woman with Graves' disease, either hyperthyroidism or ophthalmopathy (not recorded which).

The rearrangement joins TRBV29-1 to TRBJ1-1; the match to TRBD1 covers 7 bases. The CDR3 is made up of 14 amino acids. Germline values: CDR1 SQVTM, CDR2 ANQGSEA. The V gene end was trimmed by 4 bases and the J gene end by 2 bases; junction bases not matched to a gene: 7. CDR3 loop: CSVAYRGTNTEAFF. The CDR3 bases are TGCAGCGTTGCCTACAGGGGTACTAACACTGAAGCTTTCTTT.

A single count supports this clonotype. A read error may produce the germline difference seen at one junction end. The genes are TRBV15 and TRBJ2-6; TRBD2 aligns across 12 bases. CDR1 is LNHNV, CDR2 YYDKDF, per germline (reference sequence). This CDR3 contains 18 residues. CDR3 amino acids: CAASRGTSGLSGANVLTF. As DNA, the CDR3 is TGTGCCGCCAGCAGGGGGACTAGCGGGCTCTCTGGGGCCAACGTCCTGACTTTC.

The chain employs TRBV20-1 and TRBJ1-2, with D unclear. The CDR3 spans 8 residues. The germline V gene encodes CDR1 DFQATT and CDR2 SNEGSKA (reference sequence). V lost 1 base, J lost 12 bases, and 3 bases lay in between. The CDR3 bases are TGCAGTGCTAGAGCCGACACCTTC. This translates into CSARADTF.

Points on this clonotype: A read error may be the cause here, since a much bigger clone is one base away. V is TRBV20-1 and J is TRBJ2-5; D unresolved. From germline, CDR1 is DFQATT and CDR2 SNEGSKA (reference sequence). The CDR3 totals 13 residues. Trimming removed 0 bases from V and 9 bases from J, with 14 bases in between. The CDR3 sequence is CSARDRIVWAQYF. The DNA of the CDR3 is TGCAGTGCTAGAGATCGGATAGTATGGGCCCAGTACTTC.

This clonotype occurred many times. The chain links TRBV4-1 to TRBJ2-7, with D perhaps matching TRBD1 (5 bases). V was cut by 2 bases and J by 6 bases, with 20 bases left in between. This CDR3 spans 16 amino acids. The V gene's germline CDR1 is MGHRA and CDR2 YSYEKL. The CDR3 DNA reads TGCGCCAGCAGCCAACTCCCCCAGGGCCGTGGGGCCGAGCAGTACTTC. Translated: CASSQLPQGRGAEQYF.

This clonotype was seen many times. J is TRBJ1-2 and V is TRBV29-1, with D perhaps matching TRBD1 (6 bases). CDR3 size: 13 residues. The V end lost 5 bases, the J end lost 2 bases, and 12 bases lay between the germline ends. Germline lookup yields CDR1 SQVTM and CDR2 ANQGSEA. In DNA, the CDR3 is TGCAGCGTTCTCGACAGGTCAAACTATGGCTACACCTTC. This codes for CSVLDRSNYGYTF.

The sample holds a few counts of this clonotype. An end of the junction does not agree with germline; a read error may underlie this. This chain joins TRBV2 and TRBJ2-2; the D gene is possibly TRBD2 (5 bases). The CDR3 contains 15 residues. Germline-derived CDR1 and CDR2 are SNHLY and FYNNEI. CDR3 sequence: CASRDRPRNTGELSW. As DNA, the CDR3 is TGTGCCAGCAGAGACCGACCCAGGAACACCGGGGAGCTGTCTTGG.

This CDR3 reads CASSLGRVDEQYF. The CDR3 DNA is TGTGCCAGCAGCTTAGGCAGGGTAGACGAGCAGTACTTC. V usage is TRBV7-9 and J usage is TRBJ2-7, with D perhaps TRBD1 (5 bases). Germline CDR1 and CDR2: SEHNR and FQNEAQ (reference sequence). Trimming stripped 1 base from V and 5 bases from J, with 9 bases between. This CDR3 spans 13 amino acids. Full variable domain (rest looked up from reference TRBV7-9 and TRBJ2-7): DTGVSQNPRHKITKRGQNVTFRCDPISEHNRLYWYRQTLGQGPEFLTYFQNEAQLEKSRLLSDRFSAERPKGSFSTLEIQRTEQGDSAMYLCASSLGRVDEQYFGPGTRLTVT.

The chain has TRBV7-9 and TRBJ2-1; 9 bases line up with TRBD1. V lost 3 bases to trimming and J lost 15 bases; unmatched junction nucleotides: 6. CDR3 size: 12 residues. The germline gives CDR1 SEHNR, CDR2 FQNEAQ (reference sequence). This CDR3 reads CASSLEGQGTFF. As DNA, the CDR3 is TGTGCCAGCAGCTTGGAAGGACAGGGGACGTTCTTC.

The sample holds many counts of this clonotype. This chain's CDR3 is CASSRVTGYEQYF. CDR3 DNA sequence: TGTGCCAGCAGCAGAGTGACAGGTTACGAGCAGTACTTC. The genes are TRBV5-6 and TRBJ2-7; tentatively, D is TRBD1 (6 bases). Trimming shortened V by 4 bases and J by 4 bases, and 12 bases separated the two germline ends. Germline V gene lookup returns CDR1 SGHDT and CDR2 YYEEEE. There are 13 residues in the CDR3.

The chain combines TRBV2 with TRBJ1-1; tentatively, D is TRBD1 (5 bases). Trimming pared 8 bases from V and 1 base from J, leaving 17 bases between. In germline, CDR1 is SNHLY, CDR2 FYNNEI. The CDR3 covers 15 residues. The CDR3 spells CASGGTGPSNTEAFF. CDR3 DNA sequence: TGTGCCAGCGGCGGGACTGGGCCCTCGAACACTGAAGCTTTCTTT.

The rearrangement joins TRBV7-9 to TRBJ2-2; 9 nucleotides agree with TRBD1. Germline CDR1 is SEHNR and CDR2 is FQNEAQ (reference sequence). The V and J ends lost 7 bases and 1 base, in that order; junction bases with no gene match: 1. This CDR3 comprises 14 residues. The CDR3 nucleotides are TGTGCCAGCAAGGGACAGGGGAACACCGGGGAGCTGTTTTTT. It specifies CASKGQGNTGELFF.

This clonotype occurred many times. This CDR3 is CASSLALGQGPYEAFF. The CDR3 bases are TGTGCCAGCAGTTTAGCGCTGGGACAGGGGCCTTATGAAGCTTTCTTT. The rearrangement links TRBV12-3 or TRBV12-4 to TRBJ1-1, with 10 nucleotides matching TRBD1. There are 16 residues in the CDR3. Unmatched junction bases numbered 8, after V lost 0 bases and J lost 7 bases.